One sample yielded the 20 T cell receptor beta chains listed below, sequenced in a study of control samples from healthy donors and cancer patients. Produced via immunoSEQ multiplex PCR; TCRdb's table is partial and in-frame only. The sample consists of 350,000 to 450,000 clones, 90% of them appearing once. Sequencing was carried out using PBMCs. These receptors all stem from a man in his forties with head and neck cancer.

The rearrangement links TRBV9 to TRBJ1-1; a weak D match, TRBD1 (6 bases). The germline CDR1 and CDR2 sequences are SGDLS and YYNGEE. Trimming shortened V by 4 bases and J by 5 bases, and 12 bases separated the two germline ends. The CDR3 has 13 residues. In DNA form, the CDR3 reads TGTGCCAGCAGCCCCCAGGGGTGGACTGAAGCTTTCTTT. Translation gives CASSPQGWTEAFF.

Only a few counts were recorded for this clone. This chain uses TRBV4-2 with TRBJ1-1, with a tentative D call TRBD1 (5 bases). Trimming left V 0 bases short and J 1 base short, with 6 bases between. This CDR3 is built from 14 residues. The germline CDR1 and CDR2 sequences are LGHNA and YNFKEQ. The CDR3 is CASSQDDRNTEAFF. CDR3 sequence (DNA): TGTGCCAGCAGCCAAGACGACAGGAACACTGAAGCTTTCTTT.

This chain uses TRBV5-5 with TRBJ2-6; no clear D. Trimming shortened V by 1 base and J by 0 bases, and 5 bases separated the two germline ends. Looked up from germline, CDR1 is SGHKS and CDR2 is YYEKEE (reference sequence). CDR3 length: 15 amino acids. The CDR3 bases are TGTGCCAGCAGCTTGAGTGGCTCTGGGGCCAACGTCCTGACTTTC. Translating gives CASSLSGSGANVLTF.

This clone showed up just once. In the same sample, other DNA sequences code for this CDR3. The chain carries TRBV29-1 and TRBJ2-2; 7 bases are a match to TRBD2. The V gene's germline CDR1 is SQVTM and CDR2 ANQGSEA. Trimming cost V 7 bases and J 6 bases; bases outside gene matches: 2. The CDR3 has 11 residues. The CDR3 loop reads CSAGGPGELFF. The CDR3, as DNA: TGCAGCGCGGGGGGTCCCGGGGAGCTGTTTTTT.

J is TRBJ2-7 and V is TRBV28; 9 bases match TRBD1. V lost 7 bases, J lost 1 base, and 8 bases stayed unmatched. CDR1 is MDHEN, CDR2 SYDVKM, per germline. This CDR3 region has 15 residues. The CDR3 region is CASTSLGTGSYEQYF. As DNA, the CDR3 is TGTGCCAGCACCTCACTTGGGACAGGGTCCTACGAGCAGTACTTC.

The rearrangement joins TRBV11-3 to TRBJ1-3; TRBD1 might be the D (5 bases). Germline CDR1 and CDR2: SGHNT and YENEEA. Trimming took 5 bases from V and 4 from J, leaving 15 bases between them. The CDR3 runs to 15 residues. CDR3 residues: CASSRGAGRGNTIYF. The CDR3 coding sequence is TGTGCCAGCAGCCGAGGAGCAGGGAGAGGAAACACCATATATTTT.

The V call is TRBV3-1 (or the pseudogene TRBV3-2), the J call TRBJ1-1; TRBD1 matches 10 bases. This CDR3 comprises 20 residues. Germline values: CDR1 LGHDT, CDR2 YNNKEL (reference sequence). V gave up 2 bases and J gave up 3 bases; unmatched junction bases: 18. The CDR3 spells CASSQFQAGQGIRSDTEAFF. The CDR3 coding sequence is TGTGCCAGCAGCCAATTTCAAGCGGGACAGGGGATTCGCTCTGACACTGAAGCTTTCTTT.

This clone was counted a single time. The rearrangement links TRBV6-5 to TRBJ1-1; D ambiguous. Germline V gene data show CDR1 as MNHEY and CDR2 as SVGAGI. The CDR3 runs to 16 residues. The V gene lost 2 bases and the J gene lost 1 base, with 14 bases spanning the gap. The CDR3, as DNA: TGTGCCAGCAGTTACAAGTACGGGAGAAAGAACACTGAAGCTTTCTTT. This translates into CASSYKYGRKNTEAFF.

This sequence joins TRBV12-2 and TRBJ2-2; TRBD2 is the table's D call, not checked against the DNA. TRBV12-2 is flagged as a pseudogene. The length of the CDR3 is 23 residues. The CDR3 protein is CASRSGGESLAGNVIVNTGELFF. DNA for the CDR3: TGTGCAAGTCGCTCCGGAGGGGAATCACTAGCCGGGAACGTCATTGTTAACACCGGGGAGCTGTTTTTT.

DNA for the CDR3: TGTGCCAGTAGTATTGTGACCGGAGAGACCCAGTACTTC. The encoded protein is CASSIVTGETQYF. The J gene is TRBJ2-5, the V gene TRBV19, with no clear D. The CDR3 runs to 13 residues. V shed 3 bases and J shed 4 bases, with 9 bases lying between them. From germline, CDR1 is LNHDA and CDR2 SQIVND (reference sequence).

The gene calls are TRBV3-1 (or the pseudogene TRBV3-2) and TRBJ1-4; D remains ambiguous. The length of the CDR3 is 16 residues. Trimming stripped 1 base from V and 4 bases from J, with 13 bases between. Germline V gives CDR1 LGHDT, CDR2 YNNKEL (reference sequence). The CDR3 is CASSQGRLSVNEKLFF. DNA of the CDR3: TGTGCCAGCAGCCAAGGGCGTCTCTCGGTTAATGAAAAACTGTTTTTT.

This chain joins TRBV4-3 and TRBJ2-3; the D is unclear. Trimming cost V 0 bases and J 2 bases, with 9 bases left between them. CDR1 is LGHNA and CDR2 is YSLEER in the germline V gene. The CDR3 is 15 residues long. Here the CDR3 DNA reads TGCGCCAGCAGCCAAGATTCCCTTTACACAGATACGCAGTATTTT. Protein sequence: CASSQDSLYTDTQYF.

In its sample, this clone was seen once. This chain uses TRBV28 with TRBJ2-2; D gene ambiguous. The CDR3 covers 13 residues. Germline V gene data show CDR1 as MDHEN and CDR2 as SYDVKM. The V end lost 4 bases, the J end lost 5 bases, and 8 bases lay between the germline ends. The CDR3 here is CASSSAGTGELFF. In nucleotides, the CDR3 is TGTGCCAGCAGTTCGGCTGGGACCGGGGAGCTGTTTTTT.

The CDR3 bases are TGTGCCAGCAGTTCATGGACAGGGGGCGGGAACACTGAAGCTTTCTTT. Residues: CASSSWTGGGNTEAFF. The rearrangement uses TRBV28 and TRBJ1-1; TRBD1 agrees at 11 bases. CDR1 is MDHEN, CDR2 SYDVKM, per germline. This CDR3 region has 16 residues. Unmatched junction bases numbered 5, after V lost 4 bases and J lost 1 base.

This clone is a singleton in its sample. This chain links TRBV7-9 with TRBJ2-2; possible D gene TRBD1, 6 bases. The CDR3 is 14 residues long. Trimming left V 5 bases short and J 4 bases short, with 11 bases between. Germline V gene sequence: CDR1 SEHNR, CDR2 FQNEAQ (reference sequence). The CDR3 spells CASSITGLTGELFF. The CDR3 coding sequence is TGTGCCAGCAGCATAACAGGGCTCACCGGGGAGCTGTTTTTT.

This chain uses TRBV13 with TRBJ1-6; maybe TRBD1 (6 bases). Germline V gene lookup returns CDR1 PRHDT and CDR2 FYEKMQ (reference sequence). The CDR3 covers 13 residues. The V and J ends lost 5 bases and 6 bases respectively, with 8 bases between them. CDR3 residues: CASSAQGNSPLHF. In nucleotides, the CDR3 is TGTGCCAGCAGCGCACAGGGTAATTCACCCCTCCACTTT.

V is TRBV7-9 and J is TRBJ1-2, with D unclear. The CDR3 length is 12 residues. The germline gives CDR1 SEHNR, CDR2 FQNEAQ (reference sequence). The V end was cut by 2 bases, the J end by 8 bases, with 9 bases between. CDR3 sequence: CASSLPNGGYTF. Written as DNA, the CDR3 is TGTGCCAGCAGCTTACCGAACGGAGGCTACACCTTC.

CDR3 DNA: TGTGCCAGTACCATTAGGGGGACGGTGAACACCGGGGAGCTGTTTTTT. Its protein is CASTIRGTVNTGELFF. The J gene is TRBJ2-2, the V gene TRBV19, with D perhaps matching TRBD1 (6 bases). Between the trimmed V and J ends, which lost 7 bases and 1 base, there was a span of 16 bases. Germline V lookup: CDR1 LNHDA, CDR2 SQIVND (reference sequence). The CDR3 has 16 amino acids. The full variable domain, completed using reference TRBV19 and TRBJ2-2, is DGGITQSPKYLFRKEGQNVTLSCEQNLNHDAMYWYRQDPGQGLRLIYYSQIVNDFQKGDIAEGYSVSREKKESFPLTVTSAQKNPTAFYLCASTIRGTVNTGELFFGEGSRLTVL.

The rearrangement links TRBV30 to TRBJ1-1; D might be TRBD1 (5 bases). CDR1 is GTSNPN, CDR2 SVGIG, per germline (reference sequence). V shed 5 bases and J shed 4 bases, with 17 bases lying between them. This CDR3 has 14 residues. The CDR3 sequence: CAWGGGWGFTEAFF. CDR3 nucleotide sequence: TGTGCCTGGGGTGGGGGATGGGGCTTCACTGAAGCTTTCTTT.

This chain joins TRBV19 and TRBJ1-6; D unclear. The germline CDR1 and CDR2 sequences are LNHDA and SQIVND (reference sequence). The CDR3 covers 13 residues. Trimming took off 3 bases at V and 6 bases at J, with 6 bases between the two ends. CDR3 sequence reads: CASSIQANSPLHF. The CDR3 nucleotides read TGTGCCAGTAGTATCCAGGCTAATTCACCCCTCCACTTT.